The T cell receptor (beta chain) under discussion was sequenced for a study of graft-versus-host responses after intestinal transplantation. The CDR3 has 14 residues. Germline V gene lookup returns CDR1 LNHDA and CDR2 SQIVND (reference sequence). V gave up 6 bases and J gave up 0 bases, with 11 bases separating them. With respect to this clone: Its antigen is not identified.

Assay: immunoSEQ multiplex PCR; the TCRdb copy retains only in-frame clones and omits some. Seen here are about 71,000 clones, 90% observed once, and the top ten hold approximately 1.3%. This TCR derives from a human donor who received an intestinal transplant. The source was unstimulated CD8+ T cells sorted from spleen or lymph node cells, collected before intestinal transplant. The rearrangement uses TRBV19 and TRBJ1-2; no clear D. This CDR3 is CASSPGHANYGYTF. CDR3 bases: TGTGCCAGTAGCCCTGGGCACGCTAACTATGGCTACACCTTC.